This T cell receptor (beta chain) was observed in a study of human T cells and chemical hapten exposure. One entry per CDR3 protein results from TCRdb running MiXCR on the RACE reads. This repertoire shows roughly 42,000 distinct CDR3 sequences, around a tenth found once; its top ten account for 13% to 15%. This CDR3 is 12 amino acids long. Trimming removed 6 bases at V and 9 bases at J, with 18 bases between. Germline V lookup: CDR1 DFQATT, CDR2 SNEGSKA (reference sequence). The time point: patch test 2, 6 weeks after DPC sensitization. The treatment denotes: therapeutic diphenylcyclopropenone sensitization with weekly scalp DPC. Someone pulled total RNA out of unfractionated whole blood.

V is TRBV20-1 and J is TRBJ2-7; a possible D gene is TRBD1 (6 bases). This sequence was found in a woman in her 30s with alopecia areata. Some clones in this sample may be carry-over from other donors' samples. The sample was whole blood, taken in connection with sensitization to the hapten diphenylcyclopropenone (DPC). The DNA for the CDR3 is TGCAGTGCGGCCCGGGGCCAGACAGGGCAGTACTTC. Encoded protein: CSAARGQTGQYF.